The rows below give T cell receptor beta chains drawn from one sample of a study of T cell responses to AZD1222 COVID-19 vaccine. Clones were read by immunoSEQ multiplex PCR, and TCRdb kept only the in-frame ones, dropping some. The profile shows some 150,000 clones, 93% of them singletons. The sequences come from peripheral blood, collected on day 0 of AZD1222 vaccination. These receptors all stem from an adult in good health. CDR3s include the opening cysteine and the closing phenylalanine or tryptophan. Each record gives: clone size, J gene, D gene, V gene, CDR3 protein, CDR3 DNA. A D gene is named only where the DNA matches it firmly. Where a row states a size, it is once, few, many or the class of an expanded clone; other rows omit it.

clone_size: NA; j_call: TRBJ1-1; d_call: NA; v_call: TRBV19; cdr3_aa: CASAWGQNTEAFF; cdr3_nt: TGTGCCAGTGCCTGGGGACAAAACACTGAAGCTTTCTTT
clone_size: NA; j_call: TRBJ1-6; d_call: NA; v_call: TRBV7-3; cdr3_aa: CASSLRARGESPLHF; cdr3_nt: TGTGCCAGCAGCTTAAGGGCCAGGGGAGAATCACCCCTCCACTTT
clone_size: many; j_call: TRBJ1-2; d_call: NA; v_call: TRBV30; cdr3_aa: CAWSPAGWGYTF; cdr3_nt: TGTGCCTGGAGTCCCGCAGGATGGGGCTACACCTTC
clone_size: NA; j_call: TRBJ1-6; d_call: NA; v_call: TRBV29-1; cdr3_aa: CSATDGDNNSPLHF; cdr3_nt: TGCAGCGCGACGGACGGAGACAATAATTCACCCCTCCACTTT
clone_size: NA; j_call: TRBJ2-7; d_call: TRBD2; v_call: TRBV9; cdr3_aa: CASSVDSGVNYEQYF; cdr3_nt: TGTGCCAGCAGCGTGGATAGCGGGGTAAACTACGAGCAGTACTTC
clone_size: NA; j_call: TRBJ1-4; d_call: TRBD1; v_call: TRBV3-1/TRBV3-2; cdr3_aa: CASSRLAGQGAKEKLFF; cdr3_nt: TGTGCCAGCAGCCGATTAGCCGGACAGGGGGCGAAAGAAAAACTGTTTTTT
clone_size: NA; j_call: TRBJ2-1; d_call: NA; v_call: TRBV29-1; cdr3_aa: CSVVEGSEQFF; cdr3_nt: TGCAGCGTTGTTGAGGGATCTGAGCAGTTCTTC
clone_size: NA; j_call: TRBJ1-2; d_call: NA; v_call: TRBV20-1; cdr3_aa: CSAFGGYGYTF; cdr3_nt: TGCAGTGCCTTTGGGGGTTATGGCTACACCTTC
clone_size: NA; j_call: TRBJ2-3; d_call: NA; v_call: TRBV7-3; cdr3_aa: CASSLYYTDTQYF; cdr3_nt: TGTGCCAGCAGCTTATACTACACAGATACGCAGTATTTT
clone_size: NA; j_call: TRBJ2-7; d_call: NA; v_call: TRBV27; cdr3_aa: CASSLGGGSFWEQYF; cdr3_nt: TGTGCCAGCAGTTTAGGGGGGGGCAGTTTTTGGGAGCAGTACTTC
clone_size: NA; j_call: TRBJ1-2; d_call: NA; v_call: TRBV3-1/TRBV3-2; cdr3_aa: CAILDGWGGYTF; cdr3_nt: TGTGCCATACTTGATGGTTGGGGGGGCTACACCTTC
clone_size: NA; j_call: TRBJ1-4; d_call: TRBD1; v_call: TRBV28; cdr3_aa: CASSLYFFGTETNEKLFF; cdr3_nt: TGTGCCAGCAGTTTATACTTCTTCGGGACAGAAACTAATGAAAAACTGTTTTTT
clone_size: once; j_call: TRBJ1-5; d_call: TRBD1; v_call: TRBV7-8; cdr3_aa: CASSSGTGFSNQPQHF; cdr3_nt: TGTGCCAGCAGCTCGGGGACAGGATTTAGCAATCAGCCCCAGCATTTT
clone_size: NA; j_call: TRBJ1-6; d_call: NA; v_call: TRBV30; cdr3_aa: CAWSRSGTGNSPLHF; cdr3_nt: TGTGCCTGGAGCCGTTCCGGGACGGGTAATTCACCCCTCCACTTT
clone_size: NA; j_call: TRBJ2-5; d_call: TRBD1; v_call: TRBV11-2; cdr3_aa: CASSPQAGTGIQETQYF; cdr3_nt: TGTGCCAGCAGCCCCCAAGCCGGGACAGGAATCCAAGAGACCCAGTACTTC
clone_size: NA; j_call: TRBJ2-1; d_call: NA; v_call: TRBV7-9; cdr3_aa: CASRRGLEQFF; cdr3_nt: TGTGCCAGCAGGCGGGGGCTTGAGCAGTTCTTC
clone_size: NA; j_call: TRBJ1-5; d_call: TRBD1; v_call: TRBV7-9; cdr3_aa: CASSPTGAGQPQHF; cdr3_nt: TGTGCCAGCAGTCCGACAGGGGCGGGTCAGCCCCAGCATTTT
clone_size: NA; j_call: TRBJ2-5; d_call: TRBD2; v_call: TRBV5-8; cdr3_aa: CASSQRLAEETQYF; cdr3_nt: TGTGCCAGCAGCCAAAGACTAGCGGAAGAGACCCAGTACTTC
clone_size: once; j_call: TRBJ1-5; d_call: NA; v_call: TRBV19; cdr3_aa: CASARGSFSNQPQHF; cdr3_nt: TGTGCCAGCGCTAGAGGGTCCTTTAGCAATCAGCCCCAGCATTTT
clone_size: NA; j_call: TRBJ1-1; d_call: NA; v_call: TRBV15; cdr3_aa: CATSRVQGLSTEAFF; cdr3_nt: TGTGCCACCAGCAGAGTACAGGGCTTGAGCACTGAAGCTTTCTTT
clone_size: NA; j_call: TRBJ2-7; d_call: NA; v_call: TRBV5-1; cdr3_aa: CASSSGYEQYF; cdr3_nt: TGCGCCAGCAGCTCCGGGTACGAGCAGTACTTC
clone_size: NA; j_call: TRBJ1-3; d_call: NA; v_call: TRBV5-4; cdr3_aa: CASSLDTGVGNTIYF; cdr3_nt: TGTGCCAGCAGCTTGGATACAGGCGTGGGAAACACCATATATTTT
clone_size: NA; j_call: TRBJ2-7; d_call: NA; v_call: TRBV19; cdr3_aa: CASSIGGGSYEQYF; cdr3_nt: TGTGCCAGTAGTATAGGTGGGGGATCCTACGAGCAGTACTTC
clone_size: NA; j_call: TRBJ1-1; d_call: TRBD1; v_call: TRBV28; cdr3_aa: CASSFRDRVFNGNTEAFF; cdr3_nt: TGTGCCAGCAGTTTCCGGGACAGGGTGTTTAACGGGAACACTGAAGCTTTCTTT
clone_size: NA; j_call: TRBJ1-2; d_call: NA; v_call: TRBV6-1; cdr3_aa: CASSEARNYGYTF; cdr3_nt: TGTGCCAGCAGTGAAGCGAGGAACTATGGCTACACCTTC
clone_size: NA; j_call: TRBJ1-2; d_call: NA; v_call: TRBV12-3/TRBV12-4; cdr3_aa: CASYLHLHYGYTF; cdr3_nt: TGTGCCAGCTACTTGCACCTGCATTATGGCTACACCTTC
clone_size: NA; j_call: TRBJ1-5; d_call: NA; v_call: TRBV18; cdr3_aa: CASSPTGNKNQPQHF; cdr3_nt: TGTGCCAGCTCACCAACAGGGAACAAAAATCAGCCCCAGCATTTT
clone_size: NA; j_call: TRBJ1-2; d_call: NA; v_call: TRBV15; cdr3_aa: CATSRDRVRGAGYTF; cdr3_nt: TGTGCCACCAGCAGAGATAGGGTACGGGGTGCGGGCTACACCTTC
clone_size: NA; j_call: TRBJ1-1; d_call: NA; v_call: TRBV2; cdr3_aa: CASTPNTEAFF; cdr3_nt: TGTGCCAGCACCCCGAACACTGAAGCTTTCTTT
clone_size: NA; j_call: TRBJ2-3; d_call: TRBD1; v_call: TRBV4-3; cdr3_aa: CASSQEFRGQVDTQYF; cdr3_nt: TGCGCCAGCAGCCAAGAATTCAGGGGGCAGGTAGATACGCAGTATTTT
clone_size: NA; j_call: TRBJ1-2; d_call: NA; v_call: TRBV2; cdr3_aa: CASSSIAGQVHYGYTF; cdr3_nt: TGTGCCAGCAGTAGCATTGCGGGGCAAGTACACTATGGCTACACCTTC
clone_size: NA; j_call: TRBJ1-6; d_call: TRBD1; v_call: TRBV28; cdr3_aa: CASSPRGDRERRGSSYNSPLHF; cdr3_nt: TGTGCCAGCAGTCCCCGCGGAGACAGGGAAAGGAGGGGTTCCTCCTATAATTCACCCCTCCACTTT
clone_size: NA; j_call: TRBJ1-5; d_call: TRBD1; v_call: TRBV30; cdr3_aa: CAWSGDRESNQPQHF; cdr3_nt: TGTGCCTGGAGTGGGGACAGAGAATCCAATCAGCCCCAGCATTTT
clone_size: NA; j_call: TRBJ2-2; d_call: NA; v_call: TRBV7-2; cdr3_aa: CASSLVVTRNAGELFF; cdr3_nt: TGTGCCAGCAGCTTAGTCGTGACTCGTAATGCCGGGGAGCTGTTTTTT
clone_size: NA; j_call: TRBJ1-1; d_call: TRBD1; v_call: TRBV2; cdr3_aa: CASSVGTGLDTEAFF; cdr3_nt: TGTGCCAGCAGTGTTGGGACAGGGCTAGACACTGAAGCTTTCTTT